Sequencing of this TCR beta chain was carried out in a study of blood T cell repertoires in COVID-19 (dated by TCRdb to between 2020 and 2021). With respect to the entire study: Samples from collaborators originated in the United States, Italy and Spain and spanned both the acute and convalescent phases of COVID-19. Where HLA class I and class II types were available, the types were taken from metadata supplied by the sample provider, not from assay-based typing. A de-identified subject ID, COVID-19 status, age in years and sex were almost always included in the sample metadata. Samples came from the ongoing ImmuneRACE study (first 160 participants) plus 1,254 subjects from 6 global collaborators. The prospective study material was composed of cDNA or gDNA derived from T cells, B-cell-depleted T cells, or PBMCs. A freely available public database, intended as a resource for researchers studying the immune response to SARS-CoV-2, is where the repertoires were released. Deeply sampled blood TCRbeta repertoires from subjects exposed to, actively infected with, or recovered from COVID-19 were included in the dataset. Overall results and qualifications from the work: How much clinical and demographic metadata was included differed by source and by participant, and the metadata was provided uncurated.

The immunoSEQ Assay, a bias-controlled multiplex PCR, was used to amplify TCRbeta CDR3 regions from genomic DNA. Under the source paper's analysis protocol: The number of nucleated cells in each sample was estimated by amplification of reference gene primers within the assay. To quantify the absolute abundance of each unique TCRbeta CDR3 rearrangement, sequence reads were collapsed and filtered. Productive Simpson clonality was computed per sample as the square root of Simpson's diversity index over productive rearrangements. Entries here come from immuneACCESS through TCRdb and include only in-frame sequences with V and J called. Some clones fail to appear in such tables; in the studies checked, an unresolved V gene covers under half of the shortfall, and the cause of the remainder is unknown. The V and J calls and clone size were taken over from that table, and D and trimming were inferred from the DNA. Counted in this sample were over 55,000 clones; 70% to 90% of them appeared once. Of the sample, around a fifth is held by the ten largest clones.

As concerns this clone: No antigen is known for it. Base-call qualities are not available, and no considerably larger clone is one nucleotide away.

Collaborating institutions collected whole blood in K2EDTA tubes following their own protocols. For TCRbeta analysis, collaborators shipped samples in one of three forms: frozen whole blood, isolated PBMCs, or DNA extracted from either of those sample types. The germline V gene (reference sequence) specifies SGHNT as CDR1 and YYREEE as CDR2. The CDR3 holds 12 amino acids from the cysteine to the phenylalanine. The DNA shown is the 36-base CDR3, in frame from base 1. A distance of 2 bases separates the germline ends of V and J, which lose 4 bases and 1 base respectively. Here the chain combines TRBV5-4 and TRBJ2-2; a confident D gene designation cannot be given. The source material was peripheral blood. The TCR comes from a woman of 80 years or more with acute or convalescent COVID-19. The DNA sequence is as follows: TGTGCCAGCAGCCGGAACACCGGGGAGCTGTTTTTT. Translated, it gives CASSRNTGELFF.